These 6 T cell receptor beta chains were all obtained from the same sample, sequenced in a study of OX40 agonist ivuxolimab in advanced cancers. The protocol used for the library was the immunoSEQ multiplex PCR assay. TCRdb stores this immuneACCESS table with in-frame sequences only. Part of the clones is absent; in the studies checked, under half of the shortfall reflects unresolved V genes, and no reason is known for the rest. This sample holds fewer than 95,000 clones; less than 85% were observed only once. The top ten clonotypes cover about 0.44% of the sample. This specimen consisted of CD4+ or CD8+ T cells sorted from blood, obtained in a trial of the OX40 agonist ivuxolimab. These receptors all stem from an adult with an advanced solid tumor such as melanoma, head and neck, liver or kidney cancer.

The V call is TRBV5-1, the J call TRBJ2-2; 8 positions agree with TRBD2. With 0 bases clipped from V and 2 bases from J, the junction kept 6 bases outside the gene matches. CDR3 size: 17 residues. Germline-derived CDR1 and CDR2 are SGHRS and YFSETQ. CDR3 coding DNA: TGCGCCAGCAGCTTGGCCTTAAGCGGGGGAAACACCGGGGAGCTGTTTTTT. Protein: CASSLALSGGNTGELFF. The full variable domain, with the rest looked up from reference TRBV5-1 and TRBJ2-2, is KAGVTQTPRYLIKTRGQQVTLSCSPISGHRSVSWYQQTPGQGLQFLFEYFSETQRNKGNFPGRFSGRQFSNSRSEMNVSTLELGDSALYLCASSLALSGGNTGELFFGEGSRLTVL.

J is TRBJ1-1 and V is TRBV7-2; D not certain. CDR3 length: 12 residues. CDR1 and CDR2 from the germline V gene are SGHTA and FQGNSA. The ends were cut back, 7 bases at V and 6 bases at J, with 12 bases in the middle. The CDR3 bases are TGTGCCAGCACCGTAAGGGTTTCTGAAGCTTTCTTT. It yields the protein CASTVRVSEAFF.

V gene TRBV9 combines with J gene TRBJ2-2, with D uncertain. This CDR3 spans 11 amino acids. V shed 6 bases and J shed 7 bases, with 7 bases lying between them. Germline CDR1 is SGDLS and CDR2 is YYNGEE. The CDR3 sequence: CASKGNGELFF. CDR3 DNA: TGTGCCAGCAAGGGAAACGGGGAGCTGTTTTTT. Looking up the rest from reference TRBV9 and TRBJ2-2 gives the full variable domain: DSGVTQTPKHLITATGQRVTLRCSPRSGDLSVYWYQQSLDQGLQFLIQYYNGEERAKGNILERFSAQQFPDLHSELNLSSLELGDSALYFCASKGNGELFFGEGSRLTVL.

The J gene is TRBJ1-3, the V gene TRBV7-9; no definite D call. With 1 base removed from V and 0 bases from J, the gap between germline ends came to 13 bases. This CDR3 has 17 amino acids. CDR1 is SEHNR and CDR2 is FQNEAQ in the germline V gene (reference sequence). The CDR3 here is CASSLGATTRSGNTIYF. The CDR3 DNA reads TGTGCCAGCAGCTTAGGGGCAACTACGCGCTCTGGAAACACCATATATTTT.

V and J are TRBV28 and TRBJ2-3; TRBD2 matches 13 bases. CDR1 is MDHEN, CDR2 SYDVKM, per germline. The CDR3 contains 17 residues. V lost 5 bases, J lost 0 bases, and 5 bases stayed unmatched. The CDR3: CASSIPLAGGSTDTQYF. The CDR3 DNA follows: TGTGCCAGCAGTATACCACTAGCGGGGGGGAGCACAGATACGCAGTATTTT.

V is TRBV28 and J is TRBJ1-5; TRBD1 matches at 12 bases. The CDR3 is 14 residues long. The junction had 2 bases not matched to a gene; V was cut back by 6 bases and J by 5 bases. Looked up from germline, CDR1 is MDHEN and CDR2 is SYDVKM. The CDR3 bases are TGTGCCAGCAGCGGGACAGGGGGCCATCAGCCCCAGCATTTT. This encodes CASSGTGGHQPQHF.